The rows below give T cell receptor beta chains drawn from one sample of a study of blood T cell repertoires in COVID-19. Sequencing was performed with immunoSEQ multiplex PCR; in TCRdb, only in-frame clones are kept and a portion is missing. The sample lists around 100,000 clones; around 86% were seen once. What was sequenced was peripheral blood. The receptors derive from a man aged 40-55 years with acute or convalescent COVID-19. Each CDR3 is given with its conserved first and last residue. Each record gives: clone size, V gene, J gene, D gene, CDR3 protein, CDR3 DNA. The D gene is left open where the match is weak. Rows may omit the clone size; those that give it use once, few, many or a size class.

>NA|TRBV6-2/TRBV6-3|TRBJ1-2|TRBD1
CASSWTGEDYGYTF
TGTGCCAGCAGTTGGACAGGGGAGGACTATGGCTACACCTTC
>NA|TRBV9|TRBJ2-7|TRBD2
CASSVDGGGPREQYF
TGTGCCAGCAGCGTAGATGGGGGAGGGCCGAGGGAGCAGTACTTC
>NA|TRBV12-5|TRBJ1-1|NA
CASGVLWTAEAFF
TGTGCTAGTGGTGTGCTTTGGACAGCCGAAGCTTTCTTT
>NA|TRBV7-6|TRBJ1-1|TRBD1
CASSPRTGGLDTEAFF
TGTGCCAGCAGCCCCCGGACAGGGGGCTTAGACACTGAAGCTTTCTTT
>NA|TRBV6-6|TRBJ1-1|NA
CASTDLRGGTLTEAFF
TGTGCCAGCACCGACTTAAGGGGAGGGACGTTAACTGAAGCTTTCTTT
>NA|TRBV24-1|TRBJ1-2|TRBD1
CATSDLDRGGYGYTF
TGTGCCACCAGTGACCTTGACAGGGGAGGGTATGGCTACACCTTC
>few|TRBV6-5|TRBJ2-7|TRBD2
CASIASGGYEQYF
TGTGCCAGCATCGCTAGCGGGGGCTACGAGCAGTACTTC
>NA|TRBV5-1|TRBJ1-5|NA
CASSLAGNRSNQPQHF
TGCGCCAGCAGCTTGGCAGGGAATAGGAGCAATCAGCCCCAGCATTTT
>NA|TRBV12-3/TRBV12-4|TRBJ1-4|NA
CASSLYDSEKLFF
TGTGCCAGCAGTTTGTACGACTCCGAAAAACTGTTTTTT
>NA|TRBV19|TRBJ1-1|NA
CASSQQGFGVSTEAFF
TGTGCCAGTAGTCAACAGGGTTTTGGAGTGAGCACTGAAGCTTTCTTT
>NA|TRBV6-5|TRBJ1-2|NA
CASSRQQASGYTF
TGTGCCAGCAGTCGTCAACAGGCGAGCGGCTACACCTTC
>NA|TRBV29-1|TRBJ2-5|NA
CSVKQEGETQYF
TGCAGCGTAAAACAGGAAGGGGAGACCCAGTACTTC
>NA|TRBV19|TRBJ1-6|NA
CASSIGASYNSPLHF
TGTGCCAGTAGTATCGGTGCCTCCTATAATTCACCCCTCCACTTT
>few|TRBV14|TRBJ1-5|TRBD1
CASSQGTGSNQPQHF
TGTGCCAGCAGCCAAGGGACAGGTAGCAATCAGCCCCAGCATTTT
>NA|TRBV18|TRBJ1-3|NA
CASSSNRDISGNTIYF
TGTGCCAGCTCATCCAACCGGGACATCTCTGGAAACACCATATATTTT
>NA|TRBV29-1|TRBJ1-1|NA
CSVAESPEAFF
TGCAGCGTTGCCGAAAGCCCCGAAGCTTTCTTT
>NA|TRBV19|TRBJ1-5|NA
CAGGAGGNQPQHF
TGTGCCGGGGGGGCCGGGGGGAATCAGCCCCAGCATTTT
>NA|TRBV15|TRBJ1-1|NA
CATSRDRGRPEAFF
TGTGCCACCAGCAGAGATCGGGGAAGGCCTGAAGCTTTCTTT
>NA|TRBV3-1/TRBV3-2|TRBJ2-5|NA
CASSQVGGGETQYF
TGTGCCAGCAGCCAAGTGGGAGGTGGAGAGACCCAGTACTTC
>NA|TRBV4-3|TRBJ1-3|NA
CASSQVLAGARNTIYF
TGCGCCAGCAGCCAAGTTTTGGCGGGCGCTCGAAACACCATATATTTT
>NA|TRBV19|TRBJ1-5|NA
CASSLTGGNQPQHF
TGTGCCAGTAGTCTCACCGGGGGCAATCAGCCCCAGCATTTT
>NA|TRBV7-2|TRBJ2-2|TRBD2
CASSLGFRAGHTGELFF
TGTGCCAGCAGCTTAGGTTTTAGAGCGGGACACACCGGGGAGCTGTTTTTT
>NA|TRBV5-1|TRBJ2-7|NA
CASSRSGATYEQYF
TGCGCCAGCAGCCGGTCGGGAGCTACCTACGAGCAGTACTTC
>once|TRBV7-2|TRBJ1-1|NA
CASSLYGGAFF
TGTGCCAGCAGCTTATACGGGGGAGCTTTCTTT
>NA|TRBV25-1|TRBJ1-3|TRBD1
CASSERTGLPSGNTIYF
TGTGCCAGCAGTGAGAGGACAGGGCTTCCCTCTGGAAACACCATATATTTT
>NA|TRBV27|TRBJ1-2|TRBD1
CASRDTGGNYGYTF
TGTGCCAGCAGGGACACAGGGGGGAACTATGGCTACACCTTC
>NA|TRBV12-3/TRBV12-4|TRBJ2-7|NA
CASSLGQHYEQYF
TGTGCCAGCAGTTTGGGACAACACTACGAGCAGTACTTC
>NA|TRBV6-5|TRBJ1-1|NA
CAACVEGWTEAFF
TGTGCCGCCTGTGTCGAGGGTTGGACTGAAGCTTTCTTT
>NA|TRBV15|TRBJ1-1|NA
CATSSRWTEAFF
TGTGCCACCAGCAGTCGGTGGACTGAAGCTTTCTTT
>NA|TRBV3-1/TRBV3-2|TRBJ2-5|NA
CASSWAGRGVQETQYF
TGTGCCAGCAGCTGGGCGGGCAGAGGAGTTCAAGAGACCCAGTACTTC
>NA|TRBV4-2|TRBJ1-5|TRBD1
CASSRTGGDQPQHF
TGTGCCAGCAGCCGGACAGGGGGTGATCAGCCCCAGCATTTT
>once|TRBV10-3|TRBJ2-1|NA
CAISGQGLAQGGEQFF
TGTGCCATCAGTGGTCAAGGGCTAGCCCAAGGGGGTGAGCAGTTCTTC
>NA|TRBV10-1|TRBJ2-5|NA
CASSESGQAQETQYF
TGCGCCAGCAGTGAGTCCGGTCAAGCCCAAGAGACCCAGTACTTC
>NA|TRBV5-1|TRBJ1-6|NA
CASSFGRGSYNSPLHF
TGCGCCAGCAGCTTCGGCAGGGGCTCCTATAATTCACCCCTCCACTTT
>NA|TRBV6-6|TRBJ1-1|NA
CASSYGGPNTEAFF
TGTGCCAGCAGTTACGGTGGCCCGAACACTGAAGCTTTCTTT
>NA|TRBV19|TRBJ1-4|TRBD1
CASSIGGGVEKLFF
TGTGCCAGTAGTATAGGAGGGGGCGTAGAAAAACTGTTTTTT
>NA|TRBV5-1|TRBJ2-7|TRBD1
CASSFGTGVGEQYF
TGCGCCAGCAGCTTCGGGACAGGGGTCGGCGAGCAGTACTTC
>NA|TRBV6-5|TRBJ2-1|TRBD2
CASSRLAGVNEQFF
TGTGCCAGCAGTAGACTAGCGGGAGTGAATGAGCAGTTCTTC
>NA|TRBV7-9|TRBJ2-2|TRBD1
CASSPRQGSGELFF
TGTGCCAGCAGCCCCCGACAGGGCTCCGGGGAGCTGTTTTTT
>NA|TRBV5-5|TRBJ1-3|TRBD1
CASSLRPGGSGNTIYF
TGTGCCAGCAGCTTGAGGCCAGGGGGCTCTGGAAACACCATATATTTT
>NA|TRBV5-4|TRBJ2-5|TRBD1
CASSTRQGLETQYF
TGTGCCAGCAGCACCCGACAGGGGCTAGAGACCCAGTACTTC
>NA|TRBV19|TRBJ2-7|TRBD1
CASSARDRHYEQYF
TGTGCCAGTAGTGCGCGGGACAGGCACTACGAGCAGTACTTC
>NA|TRBV6-2/TRBV6-3|TRBJ1-5|NA
CASSYSIRGNQPQHF
TGTGCCAGCAGTTACTCGATAAGGGGTAATCAGCCCCAGCATTTT
>NA|TRBV6-2/TRBV6-3|TRBJ2-1|TRBD2
CASSPGLAGAYEQFF
TGTGCCAGCAGCCCCGGACTAGCGGGGGCTTATGAGCAGTTCTTC
>NA|TRBV30|TRBJ2-7|NA
CAWSLGRTGSYEQYF
TGTGCCTGGAGCCTGGGGCGGACCGGGAGCTACGAGCAGTACTTC
>NA|TRBV6-5|TRBJ1-2|TRBD1
CASSIGTGPYGYTF
TGTGCCAGCAGCATCGGGACAGGGCCCTATGGCTACACCTTC
>NA|TRBV27|TRBJ2-5|NA
CASSSQLLTPEAAQYF
TGTGCCAGCAGTTCCCAACTTCTGACCCCGGAGGCGGCCCAGTACTTC
>NA|TRBV5-1|TRBJ1-3|TRBD1
CASSSLGGAENTIYF
TGCGCCAGCAGCTCCCTAGGGGGCGCGGAAAACACCATATATTTT
>NA|TRBV5-1|TRBJ2-5|NA
CASSLEAGVQETQYF
TGCGCCAGCAGCTTGGAGGCAGGGGTCCAAGAGACCCAGTACTTC
>NA|TRBV18|TRBJ1-1|TRBD1
CASSPGTGETEAFF
TGTGCCAGCTCCCCAGGGACAGGGGAAACTGAAGCTTTCTTT
>NA|TRBV5-1|TRBJ2-7|TRBD1
CASSFDRDSYEQYF
TGCGCCAGCAGCTTCGACAGGGACTCCTACGAGCAGTACTTC